The 32 T cell receptor beta chains listed next were all sequenced from one sample in a study of a mutant IDH1 vaccine in newly diagnosed glioma. Time point here: week 47, end of study. Each dose delivered 300 ug of mutant IDH1 20-mer peptide subcutaneously with imiquimod. These receptors lack a known antigen. Produced via immunoSEQ multiplex PCR; TCRdb's table is partial and in-frame only. The data contain roughly 38,000 clones, 70% to 85% of them seen just once; the ten biggest clones take up around a sixth. The sequencing here drew on PBMCs, taken from a glioma patient whose treatment included an IDH1 peptide vaccine. These TCRs come from a man aged 18 to 30 with glioma. Some clones in this sample may be carry-over from other donors' samples.

This clone was seen more than once but under ten times. This chain links TRBV7-3 with TRBJ2-7, with a possible D match to TRBD1 (6 bases). In germline, CDR1 is SGHTA, CDR2 FQGTGA. V was clipped by 5 bases and J by 1 base, with 12 bases between them. CDR3 length: 14 residues. The CDR3 loop is CASSTTGSSYEQYF. The CDR3 bases are TGTGCCAGCAGCACGACAGGTTCGTCCTACGAGCAGTACTTC.

V and J are TRBV10-3 and TRBJ1-1; 7 bases are shared with TRBD1. Germline-derived CDR1 and CDR2 are ENHRY and SYGVKD. The CDR3 spans 14 residues. The ends lost 3 bases at V and 4 bases at J; junction bases unmatched: 5. This CDR3 reads CAISEPTGITEAFF. The CDR3 nucleotides are TGTGCCATCAGTGAACCGACAGGGATCACTGAAGCTTTCTTT.

The chain recombines TRBV7-2 with TRBJ2-4; no clear D gene. The length of the CDR3 is 14 residues. Germline lookup yields CDR1 SGHTA and CDR2 FQGNSA. The V end lost 5 bases, the J end lost 5 bases, and 13 bases lay between the germline ends. The CDR3 protein is CASSPWSSQNIQYF. CDR3 DNA sequence: TGTGCCAGCAGCCCTTGGTCCAGTCAAAACATTCAGTACTTC.

This chain joins TRBV2 and TRBJ1-5; D is unclear. This CDR3 spans 13 amino acids. Deletions cut 4 bases from V and 7 bases from J, with 11 bases between. Looked up from germline, CDR1 is SNHLY and CDR2 is FYNNEI. In nucleotides, the CDR3 is TGTGCCAGCAGTGCCCCCGGTAGACAGCCCCAGCATTTT. Translated: CASSAPGRQPQHF.

The chain combines TRBV15 with TRBJ1-2; D is undetermined. The V end was cut by 0 bases, the J end by 8 bases, with 16 bases between. CDR1 and CDR2 from the germline V gene are LNHNV and YYDKDF (reference sequence). The CDR3 is 15 amino acids. CDR3 loop: CATSRDPFLSGGYTF. The CDR3 bases are TGTGCCACCAGCAGAGATCCCTTTCTCTCGGGAGGCTACACCTTC.

The chain couples TRBV7-9 to TRBJ2-3, with D hard to call. Trimming took off 1 base at V and 6 bases at J, with 8 bases between the two ends. The CDR3 sequence is 13 residues long. Looked up from germline, CDR1 is SEHNR and CDR2 is FQNEAQ (reference sequence). The CDR3 sequence: CASSLDIPDTQYF. In nucleotides, the CDR3 is TGTGCCAGCAGCTTAGACATTCCGGATACGCAGTATTTT.

The chain carries TRBV2 and TRBJ1-3; D uncertain. Trimming pared 6 bases from V and 0 bases from J, leaving 9 bases between. The CDR3 has 14 amino acids. From germline, CDR1 is SNHLY and CDR2 FYNNEI. CDR3 protein: CASREDLSGNTIYF. The CDR3 region has the DNA TGTGCCAGCAGAGAGGACCTCTCTGGAAACACCATATATTTT.

The chain carries TRBV21-1 and TRBJ2-4; TRBD2, the table's D call, was not compared with the DNA. TRBV21-1 is a pseudogene. This CDR3 spans 19 amino acids. CDR3: CASSTSLAGGVLAKNIQYF. In DNA, the CDR3 is TGTGCCAGCAGCACGTCACTAGCGGGGGGGGTTTTAGCCAAAAACATTCAGTACTTC.

This rearrangement joins TRBV5-4 to TRBJ2-2; 14 positions match TRBD2. The CDR3 is 16 residues long. Germline V gives CDR1 SGHNT, CDR2 YYREEE (reference sequence). V was clipped by 4 bases and J by 7 bases; unmatched bases: 6. This CDR3 reads CASSVGTSGRYGELFF. The CDR3, as DNA: TGTGCCAGCAGCGTGGGGACTAGCGGGAGATACGGGGAGCTGTTTTTT.

The chain has TRBV5-6 and TRBJ2-7, with 8 bases fitting TRBD1. Per the germline V gene, CDR1 is SGHDT and CDR2 is YYEEEE. The length of the CDR3 is 13 residues. Trimming at V came to 4 bases and at J to 4 bases, leaving 4 bases not matched to a gene. CDR3 DNA sequence: TGTGCCAGCAGCGGACAGGGTATTTACGAGCAGTACTTC. Protein: CASSGQGIYEQYF.

Written as DNA, the CDR3 is TGCGCCAGCAGCCAAGATATCGGTCCAACTAATGAAAAACTGTTTTTT. Translating it yields CASSQDIGPTNEKLFF. V usage is TRBV4-3 and J usage is TRBJ1-4; D is unclear. The CDR3 has 16 residues. Germline CDR1 is LGHNA and CDR2 is YSLEER. V lost 0 bases to trimming and J lost 0 bases, with 8 bases between them.

This clone was seen a handful of times. V gene TRBV4-3 combines with J gene TRBJ1-1; no reliable D call. Per the germline V gene, CDR1 is LGHNA and CDR2 is YSLEER. This CDR3 spans 13 amino acids. Trimming removed 4 bases at V and 6 bases at J, with 12 bases between. The CDR3 nucleotides read TGCGCCAGCAGCCGGGAGGCGGAGGCTGAAGCTTTCTTT. Translated: CASSREAEAEAFF.

The chain recombines TRBV9 with TRBJ1-1; 9 bases map to TRBD1. Trimming removed 3 bases from V and 4 bases from J; junction bases left unmatched: 7. The CDR3 spans 15 residues. CDR1 SGDLS and CDR2 YYNGEE come from the germline V gene. The CDR3 spells CASSGRQGVGTEAFF. Written as DNA, the CDR3 is TGTGCCAGCAGCGGGCGACAGGGGGTGGGCACTGAAGCTTTCTTT.

The gene calls are TRBV4-2 and TRBJ2-1, with 8 bases that match TRBD2. The ends lost 7 bases at V and 7 bases at J; junction bases unmatched: 12. The CDR3 has 15 amino acids. Germline V gene sequence: CDR1 LGHNA, CDR2 YNFKEQ. The CDR3 nucleotides are TGTGCCAGCAACTACTTAGGACTAGCCACTAATGAGCAGTTCTTC. Protein: CASNYLGLATNEQFF.

The chain carries TRBV6-5 and TRBJ1-1; 9 positions agree with TRBD1. CDR1 is MNHEY, CDR2 SVGAGI, per germline. The CDR3 length is 14 residues. V lost 5 bases to trimming and J lost 5 bases; unmatched junction nucleotides: 6. CDR3 bases: TGTGCCAGCAGTCTGACAGGGGGAAGAACTGAAGCTTTCTTT. Its protein is CASSLTGGRTEAFF.

The V gene is TRBV6-6, the J gene TRBJ1-5; TRBD1 aligns across 8 bases. Germline lookup yields CDR1 MNHNY and CDR2 SVGAGI (reference sequence). Trimming cost V 7 bases and J 2 bases; bases outside gene matches: 7. The CDR3 has 15 residues. CDR3 DNA: TGTGCCAGCAATGGAGGACAGGGAGGCAATCAGCCCCAGCATTTT. This encodes CASNGGQGGNQPQHF.

The V call is TRBV6-5, the J call TRBJ2-7; D is perhaps TRBD1 or TRBD2 (6 bases each). V was pared by 6 bases and J by 9 bases, with 24 bases between. Germline CDR1 MNHEY, CDR2 SVGAGI. The CDR3 sequence is 15 residues long. In DNA, the CDR3 is TGTGCCAGCAGCGTAGTGGGGGGCGAAGGTGTAGTGCAGTACTTC. It specifies CASSVVGGEGVVQYF.

The rearrangement joins TRBV7-9 to TRBJ2-1; D possibly corresponds to TRBD2 (7 bases). CDR3 length: 14 amino acids. Germline V gene sequence: CDR1 SEHNR, CDR2 FQNEAQ (reference sequence). The germline V and J ends were trimmed by 6 bases and 7 bases, with 16 bases remaining between them. CDR3 bases: TGTGCCAGCAGGCCCCTCGGGGGGCGGAATGAGCAGTTCTTC. It is translated as CASRPLGGRNEQFF.

This chain connects TRBV4-3 to TRBJ2-2; 13 bases agree with TRBD2. Germline V CDR1 and CDR2: LGHNA, YSLEER. This CDR3 contains 17 residues. J was trimmed by 5 bases and V by 2 bases; bases with no gene match: 5. The CDR3 spells CASSQPTSGRETGELFF. As DNA, the CDR3 is TGCGCCAGCAGCCAACCAACTAGCGGGAGGGAAACCGGGGAGCTGTTTTTT.

The CDR3 here is CASSYPQGGGEKLFF. The DNA for the CDR3 is TGTGCCAGCAGTTACCCACAGGGGGGAGGTGAAAAACTGTTTTTT. The chain is built from TRBV6-6 and TRBJ1-4; 8 positions agree with TRBD1. The CDR3 is made up of 15 amino acids. Germline V gene lookup returns CDR1 MNHNY and CDR2 SVGAGI (reference sequence). The trim removed 2 bases at V and 7 bases at J, leaving 6 bases unmatched.

This chain joins TRBV5-6 and TRBJ1-4; D unclear. CDR3 length: 12 amino acids. The V and J ends lost 0 bases and 13 bases respectively, with 10 bases between them. Germline lookup yields CDR1 SGHDT and CDR2 YYEEEE. CDR3 nucleotide sequence: TGTGCCAGCAGCTTGGACCGGACCTTACTGTTTTTT. Its protein product is CASSLDRTLLFF.

The gene calls are TRBV7-9 and TRBJ2-7; D is possibly TRBD2 (7 bases). The CDR3 sequence is 15 residues long. V shed 5 bases and J shed 7 bases, with 21 bases lying between them. In germline, CDR1 is SEHNR, CDR2 FQNEAQ (reference sequence). CDR3 amino acids: CASSRREGGVGEQYF. CDR3 DNA sequence: TGTGCCAGCAGCCGTCGAGAAGGGGGGGTAGGAGAGCAGTACTTC.

The chain couples TRBV25-1 to TRBJ2-2; 8 nucleotides agree with TRBD2. V shed 3 bases, J shed 0 bases, and the junction held 9 bases outside the gene matches. The CDR3 length is 18 residues. The germline V gene encodes CDR1 MGHDK and CDR2 SYGVNS. The CDR3 region has the DNA TGTGCCAGCAGTGATCATCTACCGACTAGCGCGAACACCGGGGAGCTGTTTTTT. It is translated as CASSDHLPTSANTGELFF.

V is TRBV18 and J is TRBJ2-6; 7 positions match TRBD1. The CDR3 is 19 amino acids. The germline V gene encodes CDR1 KGHSH and CDR2 LQKENI. Germline trimming cut 4 bases from V and 0 bases from J; bases unmatched to any gene: 12. CDR3 coding DNA: TGTGCCAGCTCACTACAGGGGAGTGCGCCTAACTCTGGGGCCAACGTCCTGACTTTC. This codes for CASSLQGSAPNSGANVLTF. Drawing the rest from reference TRBV18 and TRBJ2-6, the complete variable domain is NAGVMQNPRHLVRRRGQEARLRCSPMKGHSHVYWYRQLPEEGLKFMVYLQKENIIDESGMPKERFSAEFPKEGPSILRIQQVVRGDSAAYFCASSLQGSAPNSGANVLTFGAGSRLTVL.

CDR3 in DNA: TGTGCCAGCAGCCAAGATAGTCTTAATCAGCCCCAGCATTTT. This gives the protein CASSQDSLNQPQHF. The rearrangement links TRBV4-2 to TRBJ1-5; D unresolved. The CDR3 runs 14 residues. Deletions cut 0 bases from V and 4 bases from J, with 7 bases between. In germline, CDR1 is LGHNA, CDR2 YNFKEQ.

This chain's CDR3 is CASRVVSGINEQFF. The CDR3 DNA follows: TGTGCCAGCAGGGTGGTATCGGGGATCAATGAGCAGTTCTTC. The rearrangement links TRBV7-9 to TRBJ2-1, with D possibly matching TRBD2 (5 bases). The CDR3 loop spans 14 amino acids. Germline CDR1 reads SEHNR; CDR2 reads FQNEAQ (reference sequence). V dropped 6 bases and J dropped 6 bases, with 15 bases sitting between them. The full variable domain, in which reference TRBV7-9 and TRBJ2-1 provide the parts outside the CDR3, is DTGVSQNPRHKITKRGQNVTFRCDPISEHNRLYWYRQTLGQGPEFLTYFQNEAQLEKSRLLSDRFSAERPKGSFSTLEIQRTEQGDSAMYLCASRVVSGINEQFFGPGTRLTVL.

V usage is TRBV9 and J usage is TRBJ1-2, with 7 bases aligning to TRBD1. V lost 3 bases to trimming and J lost 6 bases; unmatched junction nucleotides: 8. Germline-derived CDR1 and CDR2 are SGDLS and YYNGEE. The CDR3 is 14 amino acids. Here the CDR3 DNA reads TGTGCCAGCAGCGCCGGACAGGACTGGGATGGCTACACCTTC. Translated, it gives CASSAGQDWDGYTF.

The chain is built from TRBV29-1 and TRBJ1-1; no clear D. The CDR3 is 16 amino acids. Germline V lookup: CDR1 SQVTM, CDR2 ANQGSEA. V lost 7 bases, J lost 3 bases, and 24 bases lay in between. The CDR3 nucleotides are TGCAGCGCCAACCCCGGAGCGAGGACGGCGGACACTGAAGCTTTCTTT. Encoded protein: CSANPGARTADTEAFF.

The gene calls are TRBV7-9 and TRBJ2-5; no firm D call. Germline loops: CDR1 SEHNR, CDR2 FQNEAQ (reference sequence). Trimming pared 1 base from V and 5 bases from J, leaving 8 bases between. This CDR3 region has 13 residues. In DNA form, the CDR3 reads TGTGCCAGCAGCTTAGATGAGAGGGAGACCCAGTACTTC. It encodes CASSLDERETQYF.

The chain has TRBV19 and TRBJ2-7; D is undetermined. CDR1 LNHDA and CDR2 SQIVND come from the germline V gene (reference sequence). CDR3 length: 18 amino acids. The V end was cut by 3 bases, the J end by 3 bases, with 24 bases between. Written as DNA, the CDR3 is TGTGCCAGTAGTATGAACTCTTTGACGCCTGAAAGACTCTACGAGCAGTACTTC. Amino acid sequence: CASSMNSLTPERLYEQYF.

V usage is TRBV5-6 and J usage is TRBJ1-1, with D maybe TRBD1 (5 bases). This CDR3 has 14 amino acids. Germline-derived CDR1 and CDR2 are SGHDT and YYEEEE. The V and J ends lost 0 bases and 3 bases respectively, with 9 bases between them. DNA of the CDR3: TGTGCCAGCAGCTTGGTAGGAGGGGACACTGAAGCTTTCTTT. This encodes CASSLVGGDTEAFF.

V gene TRBV7-9 combines with J gene TRBJ1-1; D gene unclear. The V end was cut by 5 bases, the J end by 1 base, with 8 bases between. The germline gives CDR1 SEHNR, CDR2 FQNEAQ (reference sequence). This CDR3 region has 13 residues. This CDR3 is CASSREGNTEAFF. CDR3 bases: TGTGCCAGCAGCCGCGAAGGGAACACTGAAGCTTTCTTT.